These T cell receptor beta chains were read from a single sample in a study of patients and donors after allogeneic stem cell transplantation. TCRdb passed the RT-PCR reads through MiXCR, listing each CDR3 protein once. The sample yields over 350,000 distinct CDR3 sequences, 16% seen once. The sample consisted of blood, either unsorted or a sorted T cell fraction (not recorded which). These receptors came from a human donor who was either an allogeneic HSCT recipient or a stem cell or donor lymphocyte infusion donor (not recorded which). It is not recorded whose cells these are; they may come from a transplant donor. The CDR3 runs from the conserved cysteine through the conserved F or W.

V	length	J	CDR3
TRBV4-3	15	TRBJ2-3	CASSVGAGRTDTQYF
TRBV12-3/TRBV12-4	14	TRBJ2-7	CASSPTLASHEQYF
TRBV7-9	16	TRBJ1-5	CASSITSQGYHQPQHF
TRBV20-1	18	TRBJ1-5	CSAKRPGQGPYSNQPQHF
TRBV7-3	16	TRBJ2-7	CASSLWELAGGYEQYF
TRBV27	15	TRBJ2-1	CASSLRAGPRFEQFF
TRBV7-3	15	TRBJ2-3	CASSPLRGGTDTQYF
TRBV6-6	13	TRBJ2-7	CASRTGKAYEQYF
TRBV14	14	TRBJ2-1	CASNRGSSYNEQFF
TRBV7-6	13	TRBJ1-1	CASSFLGETEAFF
TRBV7-2	12	TRBJ2-1	CAIGQVYNEQFF
TRBV19	15	TRBJ2-3	CASRHGRHSTDTQYF
TRBV29-1	12	TRBJ1-1	CSVVGWRTEAFF
TRBV5-1	15	TRBJ2-1	CASASSGEYYNEQFF
TRBV20-1	15	TRBJ1-6	CSAVGAQRNNSPLHF
TRBV18	15	TRBJ2-7	CASSRTRTFTYEQYF
TRBV20-1	15	TRBJ2-3	CSASLLAASTDTQYF
TRBV21-1	20	TRBJ2-2	CASSCPKAQGVSRFTGELFF
TRBV10-3	16	TRBJ2-1	CAISGALRRSYNEQFF
TRBV11-3	12	TRBJ2-1	CASSLRGFEQFF
TRBV7-2	14	TRBJ2-1	CASFGGSFGNEQFF
TRBV12-3/TRBV12-4	15	TRBJ2-3	CASRLAGGRTDTQYF
TRBV11-1	15	TRBJ1-1	CASSLAQLSNTEAFF
TRBV20-1	15	TRBJ2-6	CSARDVGGGANVLTF
TRBV4-2	17	TRBJ1-6	CASSRITETGYNSPLHF
TRBV27	17	TRBJ2-1	CASSSTPGLAGRNEQFF
TRBV6-5	18	TRBJ2-3	CASSYSYWGAASTDTQYF
TRBV6-5	15	TRBJ1-3	CASSYSSRGGNTIYF
TRBV7-2	16	TRBJ2-4	CASSSISTAAKNIQYF
TRBV5-1	14	TRBJ2-7	CASSLARGSYEQYF
TRBV15	13	TRBJ2-2	CATSSRGTGELFF
TRBV6-5	16	TRBJ2-1	CASSYASGGGYNEQFF
TRBV9	12	TRBJ2-7	CASSVEGYEQYF
TRBV10-3	13	TRBJ2-7	CAISGWGSYEQYF
TRBV13	15	TRBJ2-5	CASSSTGTVAGTQYF
TRBV2	13	TRBJ2-1	CASSKERYNEQFF
TRBV12-3/TRBV12-4	12	TRBJ2-1	CASSLVYNEQFF
TRBV2	13	TRBJ1-6	CASSEQGGSPLHF
TRBV9	16	TRBJ2-1	CASRPTSGGFYNEQFF
TRBV29-1	12	TRBJ2-5	CSVDADGGSQYF
TRBV29-1	14	TRBJ1-1	CSVEGGRGNTEAFF
TRBV5-1	18	TRBJ2-3	CASSLKAGGPSSTDTQYF
TRBV5-5	12	TRBJ1-1	CASSLVTGGAFF